This T cell receptor (beta chain) stems from a study of blood T cell repertoires in COVID-19. Study background: Samples of COVID-19 (acute and convalescent) were obtained from the United States, Italy and Spain.

Assay: immunoSEQ multiplex PCR; the TCRdb copy retains only in-frame clones and omits some. The sample lists tens of thousands of clones, roughly 90% occurring once. The CDR3 runs to 14 residues. Germline V gives CDR1 MNHNY, CDR2 SVGAGI (reference sequence). With 3 bases removed from V and 4 bases from J, the gap between germline ends came to 12 bases. This TCR derives from a man in his fifties or sixties with acute or convalescent COVID-19. The sequencing sample was made of peripheral blood. The V and J genes are TRBV6-6 and TRBJ1-2; D unresolved. Here the CDR3 DNA reads TGTGCCAGCAGTTATGAGTCCCCTTCCTATGGCTACACCTTC. Amino acid sequence: CASSYESPSYGYTF.